The subject of this entry is one T cell receptor (beta chain). The CDR3 sequence is 15 residues long. V lost 4 bases and J 5 bases, leaving 14 bases between the germline ends. Per the germline V gene, CDR1 is MGHRA and CDR2 is YSYEKL. Assay used: immunoSEQ multiplex PCR; TCRdb lists only in-frame clones, some missing. The sample lists about 15,000 clones, roughly 85% occurring once. This record comes from a study of blood T cell repertoires in COVID-19. Study in general: From the United States, Italy and Spain came samples of acute and convalescent COVID-19. Nucleic acid was either cDNA or gDNA, and it came from T cells, B-cell-depleted T cells, or PBMCs.

Specimen: peripheral blood. The TCR sequence derives from a human donor with active COVID-19. The donor label of this sample is uncertain. The rearrangement joins TRBV4-1 to TRBJ2-2; D could derive from TRBD1 or TRBD2 (5 bases each). The CDR3 is CASSREGLVTGELFF. The CDR3 bases are TGCGCCAGCAGCCGAGAGGGGCTTGTAACCGGGGAGCTGTTTTTT.